Listed below are T cell receptor beta chains from one sample, sequenced in a study of spatial heterogeneity in lung cancer. A single record per CDR3 protein comes from TCRdb applying MiXCR to the 5' RACE reads. The sample lists tens of thousands of distinct CDR3 sequences; 7.5% to 9.5% were seen once. The sequenced sample was PBMCs, obtained at surgery. These receptors were obtained from a female donor with early-stage non-small cell lung cancer. Each CDR3 is given with its conserved first and last residue. The D gene is left open where the match is weak. Clone size is stated in some rows and not others, as once, few, many or a class when expanded.

d_call clone_size j_call v_call cdr3_nt cdr3_aa
TRBD2 many TRBJ2-5 TRBV7-9 TGTGCCAGCAACCGTAGCGGGAGCAGTGAGACCCAGTACTTC CASNRSGSSETQYF
TRBD1 many TRBJ2-7 TRBV20-1 TGCAGTGCACGACAGGGCCAGTACGAGCAGTACTTC CSARQGQYEQYF
NA many TRBJ2-5 TRBV25-1 TGTGCCAGCAGTCCAGCAGGTGCAGGGAGCCAAGAGACCCAGTACTTC CASSPAGAGSQETQYF
NA NA TRBJ2-6 TRBV18 TGTGCCAGCTCACCAGGAACCTCTGGGGCCAACGTCCTGACTTTC CASSPGTSGANVLTF
TRBD2 few TRBJ2-7 TRBV6-5 TGTGCCAGCAGTTACTCGATTTTGCGGGGGACCTACGAGCAGTACTTC CASSYSILRGTYEQYF
TRBD2 NA TRBJ2-3 TRBV20-1 TGCAGTGCGCCAATACTAGCGGGAATGCGGACCGATACGCAGTATTTT CSAPILAGMRTDTQYF
NA few TRBJ2-7 TRBV10-3 TGTGCCATCAGTGAGTCTTCAGGGGATGAGCAGTACTTC CAISESSGDEQYF
NA many TRBJ2-1 TRBV20-1 TGCAGTGCTAGAGGCGAACGTTTCTCCTACAATGAGCAGTTCTTC CSARGERFSYNEQFF
NA many TRBJ1-3 TRBV7-2 TGTGCCAGCAGCTCAAGGACAGCTGGAAACACCATATATTTT CASSSRTAGNTIYF
TRBD2 few TRBJ2-1 TRBV19 TGTGCCAGTAGTGTAGCGGCGGGGGGCAATGAGCAGTTCTTC CASSVAAGGNEQFF
NA many TRBJ2-1 TRBV27 TGTGCCAGCAGCACTGGGACCGAACACTACAATGAGCAGTTCTTC CASSTGTEHYNEQFF
TRBD2 NA TRBJ2-7 TRBV12-3/TRBV12-4 TGTGCCAGCAGTACCGGCCGACTAGCGGGAGTACACGAGCAGTACTTC CASSTGRLAGVHEQYF
TRBD1 few TRBJ1-1 TRBV20-1 TGCAGTGCTCTAGGGGGCGCGGCGAACACTGAAGCTTTCTTT CSALGGAANTEAFF
NA NA TRBJ2-5 TRBV4-1 TGCGCCAGCAGCCAAGCCGCCGGGACCCACCGTGACCAGTACTTC CASSQAAGTHRDQYF
NA many TRBJ2-1 TRBV11-2 TGTGCCAGCAGCTTGGGCGTCCGACGCGTCCACAATGAGCAGTTCTTC CASSLGVRRVHNEQFF